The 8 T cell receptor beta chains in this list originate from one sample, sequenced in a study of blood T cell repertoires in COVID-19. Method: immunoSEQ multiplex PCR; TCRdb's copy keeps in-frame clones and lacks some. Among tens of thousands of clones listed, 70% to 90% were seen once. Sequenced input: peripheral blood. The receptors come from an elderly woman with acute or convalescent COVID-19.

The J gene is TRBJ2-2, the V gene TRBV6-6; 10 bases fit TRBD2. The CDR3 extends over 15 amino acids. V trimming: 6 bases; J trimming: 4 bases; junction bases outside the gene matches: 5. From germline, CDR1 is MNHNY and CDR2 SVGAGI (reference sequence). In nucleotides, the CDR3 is TGTGCCAGCAGAACTAGCGGGGCCCTCACCGGGGAGCTGTTTTTT. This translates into CASRTSGALTGELFF.

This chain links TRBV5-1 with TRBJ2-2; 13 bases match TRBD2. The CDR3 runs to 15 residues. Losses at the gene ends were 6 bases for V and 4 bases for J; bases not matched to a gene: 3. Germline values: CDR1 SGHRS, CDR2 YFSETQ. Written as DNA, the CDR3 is TGCGCCAGCAACGGACTAGCGGGAGTCACCGGGGAGCTGTTTTTT. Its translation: CASNGLAGVTGELFF. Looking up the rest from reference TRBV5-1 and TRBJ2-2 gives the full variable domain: KAGVTQTPRYLIKTRGQQVTLSCSPISGHRSVSWYQQTPGQGLQFLFEYFSETQRNKGNFPGRFSGRQFSNSRSEMNVSTLELGDSALYLCASNGLAGVTGELFFGEGSRLTVL.

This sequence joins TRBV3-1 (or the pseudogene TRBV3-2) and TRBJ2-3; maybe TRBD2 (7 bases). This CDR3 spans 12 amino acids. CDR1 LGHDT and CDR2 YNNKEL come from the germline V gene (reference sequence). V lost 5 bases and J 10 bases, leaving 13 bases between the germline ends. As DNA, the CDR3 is TGTGCCAGCAGCTCAGGGGAGGGGTCGCAGTATTTT. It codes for CASSSGEGSQYF.

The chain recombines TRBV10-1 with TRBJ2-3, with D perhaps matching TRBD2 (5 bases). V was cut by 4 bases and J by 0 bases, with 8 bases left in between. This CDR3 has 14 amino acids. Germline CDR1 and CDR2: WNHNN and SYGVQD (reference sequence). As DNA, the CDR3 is TGCGCCAGCAGTGTCGGCGGGAGCACAGATACGCAGTATTTT. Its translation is CASSVGGSTDTQYF.

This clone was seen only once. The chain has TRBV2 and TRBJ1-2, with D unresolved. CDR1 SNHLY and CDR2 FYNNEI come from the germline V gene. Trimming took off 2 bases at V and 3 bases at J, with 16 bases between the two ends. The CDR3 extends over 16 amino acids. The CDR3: CASSEKSGRGYYGYTF. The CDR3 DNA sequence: TGTGCCAGCAGTGAAAAGTCTGGTCGGGGATACTATGGCTACACCTTC.

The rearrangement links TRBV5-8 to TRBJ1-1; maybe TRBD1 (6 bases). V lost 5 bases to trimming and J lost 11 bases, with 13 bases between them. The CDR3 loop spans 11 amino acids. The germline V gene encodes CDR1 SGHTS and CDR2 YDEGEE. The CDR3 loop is CASSQGLVAFF. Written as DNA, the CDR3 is TGTGCCAGCAGTCAGGGGTTGGTGGCTTTCTTT.

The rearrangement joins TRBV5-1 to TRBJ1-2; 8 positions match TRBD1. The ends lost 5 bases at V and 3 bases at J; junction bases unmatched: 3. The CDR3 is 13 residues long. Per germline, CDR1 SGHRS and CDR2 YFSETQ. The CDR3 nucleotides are TGCGCCAGCAGGACGGACAGGGACTATGGCTACACCTTC. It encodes CASRTDRDYGYTF.

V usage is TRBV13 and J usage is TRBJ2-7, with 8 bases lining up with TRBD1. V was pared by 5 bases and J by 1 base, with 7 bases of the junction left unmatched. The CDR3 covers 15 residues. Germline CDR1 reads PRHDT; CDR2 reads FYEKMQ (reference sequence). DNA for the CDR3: TGTGCCAGCAGCGTCGGGACAGGCCTTTCCTACGAGCAGTACTTC. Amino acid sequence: CASSVGTGLSYEQYF.